One and the same sample provided the 4 T cell receptor beta chains below, sequenced in a study of T cells in localized non-small cell lung cancer. Sequencing was performed with immunoSEQ multiplex PCR; in TCRdb, only in-frame clones are kept and a portion is missing. The data show 50,000 to 65,000 clones, about four fifths seen once. This specimen consisted of PBMCs, obtained before any cancer treatment. All receptors derive from a man between 40 and 75 years old with stage II lung adenocarcinoma.

This clone appeared a few times. This chain connects TRBV6-1 to TRBJ1-2; D ambiguous. The V end was cut by 3 bases, the J end by 5 bases, with 7 bases between. The germline V gene has CDR1 MNHNS and CDR2 SASEGT. The CDR3 contains 12 residues. This chain's CDR3 is CASSEVIYGYTF. The CDR3 nucleotides are TGTGCCAGCAGTGAGGTGATTTATGGCTACACCTTC.

As regards this clone: At one end the junction does not follow the germline gene, possibly because of a read error. This chain joins TRBV7-7 and TRBJ2-5, with D possibly matching TRBD2 (5 bases). The CDR3 is made up of 16 amino acids. The V gene's germline CDR1 is SSHAT and CDR2 FNYEAQ (reference sequence). CDR3: CASSLGRAILGETQYF. CDR3 coding DNA: TGTGCTAGCAGCTTAGGGCGGGCCATTTTAGGAGAGACCCAGTACTTC. Using reference TRBV7-7 and TRBJ2-5 for the parts outside the CDR3, the full variable domain is GAGVSQSPRYKVTKRGQDVTLRCDPISSHATLYWYQQALGQGPEFLTYFNYEAQPDKSGLPSDRFSAERPEGSISTLTIQRTEQRDSAMYRCASSLGRAILGETQYFGPGTRLLVL.

This clone has a single count. The chain is built from TRBV5-7 and TRBJ2-1; TRBD2 agrees at 7 bases. TRBV5-7 is treated as an ORF (open reading frame) with a function not yet certain. J gave up 6 bases and V 4 bases, and 13 bases lay outside the gene matches. This CDR3 is built from 16 residues. In nucleotides, the CDR3 is TGTGCCAGCAGCCCAAAGGAGGGCGGGAGATTCAATGAGCAGTTCTTC. Protein product: CASSPKEGGRFNEQFF.

This clone was counted only a few times. The CDR3 here is CASSDELLAGGNTQYF. The CDR3 DNA reads as TGTGCCAGCTCAGATGAGCTCTTAGCGGGTGGAAATACGCAGTATTTT. The chain uses TRBV18 and TRBJ2-3; 7 bases are shared with TRBD2. The CDR3 extends over 16 amino acids. The ends lost 5 bases at V and 7 bases at J; junction bases unmatched: 15. The V gene's germline CDR1 is KGHSH and CDR2 LQKENI.